This TCR beta chain was captured by sequencing in a study of cytomegalovirus exposure and HLA in healthy donors. Whole-study context: Caucasian-associated ancestry cluster membership applied to about 77% of around 400 genotyped donors. Findings and caveats of the study: In a later analysis, common viral pathogens appeared linked to several of the most significant clusters.

With respect to this clone: The antigen is undetermined.

This PCR relied on a set of 60 Vbeta primers and 13 Jbeta primers. Sequencing was performed with immunoSEQ multiplex PCR; in TCRdb, only in-frame clones are kept and a portion is missing. Of over 100,000 clones in the sample, around 86% are singletons; the top ten hold roughly 7.8%. This CDR3 contains 15 residues. The junction had 6 bases not matched to a gene; V was cut back by 3 bases and J by 6 bases. CDR1 MNHEY and CDR2 SMNVEV come from the germline V gene (reference sequence). J is TRBJ1-4 and V is TRBV27; TRBD1 matches at 8 bases. This receptor was identified in a woman aged 50 to 60 in good health and CMV-seropositive. The sequencing sample was made of PBMCs. CDR3 loop: CASSFYRGEHEKLFF. DNA of the CDR3: TGTGCCAGCAGTTTCTACAGGGGGGAACATGAAAAACTGTTTTTT.